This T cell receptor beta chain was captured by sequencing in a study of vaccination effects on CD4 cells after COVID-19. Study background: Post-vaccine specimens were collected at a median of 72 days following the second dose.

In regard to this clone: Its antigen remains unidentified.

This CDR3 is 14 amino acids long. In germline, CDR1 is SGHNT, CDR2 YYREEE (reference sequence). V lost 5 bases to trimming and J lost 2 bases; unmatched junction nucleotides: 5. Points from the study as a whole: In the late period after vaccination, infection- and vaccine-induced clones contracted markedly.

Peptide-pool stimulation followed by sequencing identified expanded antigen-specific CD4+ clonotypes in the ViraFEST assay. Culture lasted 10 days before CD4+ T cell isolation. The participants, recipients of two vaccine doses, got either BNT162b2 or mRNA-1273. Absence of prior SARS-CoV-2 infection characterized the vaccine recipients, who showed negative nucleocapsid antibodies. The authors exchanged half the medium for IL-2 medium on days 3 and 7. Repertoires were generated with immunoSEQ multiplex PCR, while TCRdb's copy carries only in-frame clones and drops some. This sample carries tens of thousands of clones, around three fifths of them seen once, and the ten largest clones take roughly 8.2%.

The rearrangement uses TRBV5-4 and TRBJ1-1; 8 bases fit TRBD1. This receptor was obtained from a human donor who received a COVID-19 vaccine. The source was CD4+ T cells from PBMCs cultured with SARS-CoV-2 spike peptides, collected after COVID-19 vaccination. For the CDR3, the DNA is TGTGCCAGCAGTCGAGGACAGGGCAACACTGAAGCTTTCTTT. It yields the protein CASSRGQGNTEAFF.